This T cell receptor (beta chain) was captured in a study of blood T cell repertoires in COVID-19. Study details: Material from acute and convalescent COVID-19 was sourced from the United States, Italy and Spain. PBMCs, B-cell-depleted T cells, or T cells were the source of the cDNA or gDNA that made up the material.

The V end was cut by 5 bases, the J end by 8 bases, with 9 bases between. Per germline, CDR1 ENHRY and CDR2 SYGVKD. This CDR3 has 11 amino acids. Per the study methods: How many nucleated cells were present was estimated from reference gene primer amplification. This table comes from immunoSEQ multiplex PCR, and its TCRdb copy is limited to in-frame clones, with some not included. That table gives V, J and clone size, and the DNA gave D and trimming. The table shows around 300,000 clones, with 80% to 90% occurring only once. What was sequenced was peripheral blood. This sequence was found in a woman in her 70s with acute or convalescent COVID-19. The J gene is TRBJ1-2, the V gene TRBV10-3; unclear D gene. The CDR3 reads CAISPGNGYTF. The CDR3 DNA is TGTGCCATCAGTCCGGGGAACGGCTACACCTTC.